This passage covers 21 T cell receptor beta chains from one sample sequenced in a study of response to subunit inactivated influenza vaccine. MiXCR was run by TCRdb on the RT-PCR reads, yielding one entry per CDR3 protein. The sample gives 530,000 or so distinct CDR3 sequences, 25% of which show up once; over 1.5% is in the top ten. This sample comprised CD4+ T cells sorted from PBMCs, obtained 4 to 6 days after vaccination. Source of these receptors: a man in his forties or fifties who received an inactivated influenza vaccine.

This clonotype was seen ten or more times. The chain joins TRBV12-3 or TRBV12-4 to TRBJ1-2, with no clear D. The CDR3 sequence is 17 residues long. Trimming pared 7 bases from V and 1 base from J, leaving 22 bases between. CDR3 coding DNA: TGTGCCAGCACCCAAAGTTTAGGAAATTATCATAACTATGGCTACACCTTC. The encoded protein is CASTQSLGNYHNYGYTF.

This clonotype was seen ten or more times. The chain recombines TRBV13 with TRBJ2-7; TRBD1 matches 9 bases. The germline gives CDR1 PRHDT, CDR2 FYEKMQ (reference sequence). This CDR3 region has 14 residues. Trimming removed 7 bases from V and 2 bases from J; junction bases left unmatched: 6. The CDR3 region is CASTLTGGAYEQYF. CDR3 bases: TGTGCCAGCACATTGACAGGGGGAGCCTACGAGCAGTACTTC. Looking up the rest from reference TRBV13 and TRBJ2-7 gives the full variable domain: AAGVIQSPRHLIKEKRETATLKCYPIPRHDTVYWYQQGPGQDPQFLISFYEKMQSDKGSIPDRFSAQQFSDYHSELNMSSLELGDSALYFCASTLTGGAYEQYFGPGTRLTVT.

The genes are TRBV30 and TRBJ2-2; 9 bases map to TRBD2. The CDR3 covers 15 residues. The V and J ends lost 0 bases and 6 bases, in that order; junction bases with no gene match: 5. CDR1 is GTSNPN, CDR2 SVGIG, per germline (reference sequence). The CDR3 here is CAWSVQRTSAGELFF. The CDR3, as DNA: TGTGCCTGGAGTGTACAAAGGACTAGCGCCGGGGAGCTGTTTTTT.

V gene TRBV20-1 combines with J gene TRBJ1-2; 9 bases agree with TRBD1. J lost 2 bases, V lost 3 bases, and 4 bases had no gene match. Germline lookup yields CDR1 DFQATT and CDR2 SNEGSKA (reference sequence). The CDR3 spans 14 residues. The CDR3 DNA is TGCAGTGCTAGGGACAGGGGAGCAAACTATGGCTACACCTTC. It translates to CSARDRGANYGYTF.

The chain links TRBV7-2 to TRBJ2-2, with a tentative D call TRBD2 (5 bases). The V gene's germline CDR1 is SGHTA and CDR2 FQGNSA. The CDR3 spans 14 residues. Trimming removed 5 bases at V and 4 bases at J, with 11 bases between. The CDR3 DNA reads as TGTGCCAGCAGCAGCACAGAGGGCACCGGGGAGCTGTTTTTT. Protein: CASSSTEGTGELFF.

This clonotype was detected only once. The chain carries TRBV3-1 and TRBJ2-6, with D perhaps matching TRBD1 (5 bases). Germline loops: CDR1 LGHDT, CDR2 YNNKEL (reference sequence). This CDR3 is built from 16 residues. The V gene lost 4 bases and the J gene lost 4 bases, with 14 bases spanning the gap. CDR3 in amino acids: CASSPTPRTGANVLTF. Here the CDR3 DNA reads TGTGCCAGCAGCCCTACACCCAGGACAGGGGCCAACGTCCTGACTTTC.

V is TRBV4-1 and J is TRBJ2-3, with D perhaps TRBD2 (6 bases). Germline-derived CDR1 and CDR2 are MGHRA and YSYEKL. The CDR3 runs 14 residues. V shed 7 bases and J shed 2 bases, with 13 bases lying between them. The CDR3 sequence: CASMEGRSTDTQYF. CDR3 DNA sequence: TGCGCCAGCATGGAGGGAAGGTCCACAGATACGCAGTATTTT.

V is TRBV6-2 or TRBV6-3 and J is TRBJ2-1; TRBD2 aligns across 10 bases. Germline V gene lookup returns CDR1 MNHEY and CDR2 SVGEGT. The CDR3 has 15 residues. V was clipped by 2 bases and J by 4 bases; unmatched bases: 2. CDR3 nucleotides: TGTGCCAGCAGTTACCGGACTAGCGGATACAATGAGCAGTTCTTC. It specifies CASSYRTSGYNEQFF.

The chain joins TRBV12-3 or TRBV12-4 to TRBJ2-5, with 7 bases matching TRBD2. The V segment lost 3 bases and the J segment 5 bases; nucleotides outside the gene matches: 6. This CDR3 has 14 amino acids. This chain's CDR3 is CASSFQGGVETQYF. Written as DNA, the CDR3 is TGTGCCAGCAGTTTTCAGGGAGGGGTCGAGACCCAGTACTTC.

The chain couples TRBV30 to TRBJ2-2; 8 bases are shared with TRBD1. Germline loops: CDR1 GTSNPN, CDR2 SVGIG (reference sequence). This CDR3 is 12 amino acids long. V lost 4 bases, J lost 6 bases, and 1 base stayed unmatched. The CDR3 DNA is TGTGCCTGGACAGGGGGCTCCGGGGAGCTGTTTTTT. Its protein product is CAWTGGSGELFF.

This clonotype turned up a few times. CDR3: CASSPTLEPETQYF. The CDR3 DNA reads TGTGCCAGCAGTCCAACCCTAGAACCTGAGACCCAGTACTTC. The chain employs TRBV28 and TRBJ2-5; D is ambiguous. Germline V gene data show CDR1 as MDHEN and CDR2 as SYDVKM. This CDR3 comprises 14 residues. V was cut by 5 bases and J by 5 bases, with 15 bases left in between.

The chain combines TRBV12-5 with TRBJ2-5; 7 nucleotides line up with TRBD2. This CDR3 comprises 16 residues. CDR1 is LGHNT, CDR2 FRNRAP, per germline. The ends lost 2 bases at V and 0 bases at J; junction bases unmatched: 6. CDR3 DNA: TGTGCTAGTGGTTTGAGCGGGGCCCCGTACCAAGAGACCCAGTACTTC. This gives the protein CASGLSGAPYQETQYF.

DNA for the CDR3: TGTGCCAGCAGCCTGGGGGCCTACTCTGGAAACACCATATATTTT. It is translated as CASSLGAYSGNTIYF. The chain uses TRBV5-6 and TRBJ1-3, with D perhaps matching TRBD1 (6 bases). V gave up 4 bases and J gave up 0 bases, with 11 bases separating them. The CDR3 loop spans 15 amino acids. Germline V gene sequence: CDR1 SGHDT, CDR2 YYEEEE. Complete variable domain (other parts from reference TRBV5-6 and TRBJ1-3): DAGVTQSPTHLIKTRGQQVTLRCSPKSGHDTVSWYQQALGQGPQFIFQYYEEEERQRGNFPDRFSGHQFPNYSSELNVNALLLGDSALYLCASSLGAYSGNTIYFGEGSWLTVV.

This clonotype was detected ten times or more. The CDR3 bases are TGTGCCAGCAGTCCCCAGGACGTCTCCTACGAGCAGTACTTC. Translated, it gives CASSPQDVSYEQYF. This rearrangement joins TRBV12-3 or TRBV12-4 to TRBJ2-7; D call uncertain. The CDR3 consists of 14 residues. The V and J ends lost 5 bases and 0 bases respectively, with 11 bases between them.

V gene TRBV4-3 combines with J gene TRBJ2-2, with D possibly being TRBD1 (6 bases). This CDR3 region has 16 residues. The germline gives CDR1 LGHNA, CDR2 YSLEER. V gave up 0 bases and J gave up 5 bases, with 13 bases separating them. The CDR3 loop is CASSQDLDRKTGELFF. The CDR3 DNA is TGCGCCAGCAGCCAAGATTTGGACAGAAAGACCGGGGAGCTGTTTTTT.

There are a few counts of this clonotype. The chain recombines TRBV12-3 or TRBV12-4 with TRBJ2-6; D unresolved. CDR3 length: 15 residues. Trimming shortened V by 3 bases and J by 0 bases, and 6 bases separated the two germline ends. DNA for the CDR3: TGTGCCAGCAGTTTCCAGAGCTCTGGGGCCAACGTCCTGACTTTC. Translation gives CASSFQSSGANVLTF.

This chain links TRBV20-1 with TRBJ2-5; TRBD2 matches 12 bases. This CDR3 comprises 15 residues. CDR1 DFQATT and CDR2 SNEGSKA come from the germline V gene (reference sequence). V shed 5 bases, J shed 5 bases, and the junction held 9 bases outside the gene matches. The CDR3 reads CSAASSGGVGETQYF. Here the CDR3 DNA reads TGCAGTGCTGCGTCTAGCGGGGGGGTAGGGGAGACCCAGTACTTC.

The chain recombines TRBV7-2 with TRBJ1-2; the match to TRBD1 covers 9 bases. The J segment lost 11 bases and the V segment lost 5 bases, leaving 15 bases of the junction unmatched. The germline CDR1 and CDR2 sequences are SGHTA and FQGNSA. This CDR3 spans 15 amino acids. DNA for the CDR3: TGTGCCAGCAGCACGACGACAGGGGGGAGAAGGGAGTACACCTTC. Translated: CASSTTTGGRREYTF.

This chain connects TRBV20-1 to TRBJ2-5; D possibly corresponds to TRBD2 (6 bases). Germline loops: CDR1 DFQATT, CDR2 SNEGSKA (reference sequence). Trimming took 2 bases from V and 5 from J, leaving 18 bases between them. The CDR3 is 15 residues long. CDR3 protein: CSARPGLPFLETQYF. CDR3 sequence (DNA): TGCAGTGCTAGACCGGGACTCCCCTTTTTGGAGACCCAGTACTTC.

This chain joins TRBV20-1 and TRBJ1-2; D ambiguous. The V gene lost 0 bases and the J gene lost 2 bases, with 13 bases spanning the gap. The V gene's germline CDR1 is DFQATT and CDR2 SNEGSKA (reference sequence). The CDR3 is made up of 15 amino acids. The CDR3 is CSARDSRTVNYGYTF. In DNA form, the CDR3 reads TGCAGTGCTAGAGATAGCCGGACGGTCAACTATGGCTACACCTTC.

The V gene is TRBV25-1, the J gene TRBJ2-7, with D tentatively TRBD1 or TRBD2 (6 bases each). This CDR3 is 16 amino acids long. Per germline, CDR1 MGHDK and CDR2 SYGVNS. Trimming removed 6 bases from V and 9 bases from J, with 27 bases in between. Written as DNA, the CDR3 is TGTGCCAGCAGCCGCAATAAGGGGGACTCAGTCCGCGGGCAGTACTTC. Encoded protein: CASSRNKGDSVRGQYF.